Shown below are 26 T cell receptor beta chains from a single sample sequenced in a study of T cells in Graves' hyperthyroidism and ophthalmopathy. From RNA transcripts, TCR beta CDR3 regions were amplified. The primer set for the first-round RT-PCR of the TCR CDR3 was HTBI. In TCRdb, the multiplex PCR reads were re-called with MiXCR into one record per CDR3 protein. Found here are some 570,000 distinct CDR3 sequences, 17% of them singletons; the top ten hold around 17%. Sequences were obtained from blood. The receptor set was obtained from a woman between 18 and 29 years old with Graves' ophthalmopathy.

The sample holds a few counts of this clonotype. The chain has TRBV7-8 and TRBJ1-4; D is ambiguous. The germline gives CDR1 SGHVS, CDR2 FQNEAQ. Trimming took 1 base from V and 5 from J, leaving 14 bases between them. This CDR3 spans 16 amino acids. CDR3 DNA sequence: TGTGCCAGCAGCTTAGTAGCTGTCCGCCGGAATGAAAAACTGTTTTTT. Protein product: CASSLVAVRRNEKLFF.

This clonotype was seen only a few times. The chain combines TRBV5-6 with TRBJ2-7, with D maybe TRBD2 (6 bases). Germline V gene data show CDR1 as SGHDT and CDR2 as YYEEEE. CDR3 length: 14 residues. The ends were cut back, 3 bases at V and 3 bases at J, with 13 bases in the middle. The CDR3 DNA is TGTGCCAGCAGCTCGGGACTGGCCCACTACGAGCAGTACTTC. Its protein product is CASSSGLAHYEQYF.

In this sample, this clonotype turned up many times. Sequence at one end of the junction differs from germline and may be a read error. V usage is TRBV11-2 and J usage is TRBJ1-2, with 7 bases lining up with TRBD1. CDR3 size: 13 residues. The V gene's germline CDR1 is SGHAT and CDR2 FQNNGV. The CDR3 nucleotides are TGTGCCAGCAGTTTAGGGCAGGGGGATGGCTACACCTTC. Encoded protein: CASSLGQGDGYTF.

Only a few counts were recorded for this clonotype. This rearrangement joins TRBV6-1 to TRBJ1-1; 9 bases map to TRBD1. The CDR3 length is 15 residues. Germline V gene data show CDR1 as MNHNS and CDR2 as SASEGT. Trimming cost V 7 bases and J 5 bases; bases outside gene matches: 11. The CDR3: CASTDPQGARTEAFF. The DNA of the CDR3 is TGTGCCAGCACCGACCCACAGGGGGCGCGGACTGAAGCTTTCTTT.

The chain's CDR3 is CAWTPGNPNYGYTF. CDR3 DNA sequence: TGTGCCTGGACCCCAGGAAACCCTAACTATGGCTACACCTTC. This chain connects TRBV30 to TRBJ1-2; the D is unclear. CDR3 size: 14 residues. Germline CDR1 GTSNPN, CDR2 SVGIG (reference sequence). V was trimmed by 4 bases and J by 0 bases, leaving 12 bases between them.

This clonotype was observed at least ten times. This chain uses TRBV6-2 or TRBV6-3 with TRBJ2-7; 7 nucleotides match TRBD1. This CDR3 spans 15 amino acids. The V segment lost 4 bases and the J segment 3 bases; nucleotides outside the gene matches: 9. The V gene's germline CDR1 is MNHEY and CDR2 SVGEGT. The DNA of the CDR3 is TGTGCCAGCAGTTCCCCTCGGCAGGGGGTCTACGAGCAGTACTTC. Protein: CASSSPRQGVYEQYF.

In its sample, this clonotype was seen many times. The chain employs TRBV11-2 and TRBJ2-2, with TRBD2 matching over 14 bases. Losses at the gene ends were 6 bases for V and 4 bases for J; bases not matched to a gene: 10. The CDR3 runs 18 residues. Germline-derived CDR1 and CDR2 are SGHAT and FQNNGV. The CDR3 DNA follows: TGTGCCAGCAGTACCCTCAGGACTAGCGGGGGGAGCACCGGGGAGCTGTTTTTT. Translating it yields CASSTLRTSGGSTGELFF.

V gene TRBV28 combines with J gene TRBJ1-2, with D possibly matching TRBD1 (5 bases). Trimming cost V 1 base and J 2 bases, with 14 bases left between them. The CDR3 length is 16 residues. CDR1 and CDR2 from the germline V gene are MDHEN and SYDVKM. In DNA form, the CDR3 reads TGTGCCAGCAGTTTATTCACAGGCGGCGGAAACTATGGCTACACCTTC. The encoded protein is CASSLFTGGGNYGYTF.

Points on this clonotype: Since no conserved phenylalanine or tryptophan closes the CDR3, a read error is the likely cause. The chain employs TRBV6-1 and TRBJ1-1, with 7 bases fitting TRBD1. V lost 2 bases, J lost 3 bases, and 3 bases stayed unmatched. Germline V CDR1 and CDR2: MNHNS, SASEGT. The CDR3 loop spans 14 amino acids. The CDR3 region has the DNA TGTGCCAGCAGTGAATTAGGGGGCGACACTGAAGCTTTCCTT. Amino acids: CASSELGGDTEAFL.

This clonotype was counted a few times. The chain recombines TRBV7-8 with TRBJ1-5, with D perhaps matching TRBD1 (6 bases). V shed 5 bases and J shed 4 bases, with 18 bases lying between them. Germline V gives CDR1 SGHVS, CDR2 FQNEAQ. The CDR3 loop spans 16 amino acids. CDR3 residues: CASSPETGRGNQPQHF. CDR3 DNA sequence: TGTGCCAGCAGCCCAGAGACAGGTAGGGGGAATCAGCCCCAGCATTTT.

This sequence joins TRBV15 and TRBJ2-4; no firm D call. The V end was cut by 0 bases, the J end by 0 bases, with 15 bases between. The V gene's germline CDR1 is LNHNV and CDR2 YYDKDF (reference sequence). The CDR3 length is 18 residues. This CDR3 is CATSRDFTTSLAKNIQYF. The CDR3 DNA reads as TGTGCCACCAGCAGAGATTTTACGACTTCCCTAGCCAAAAACATTCAGTACTTC.

The chain joins TRBV5-5 to TRBJ2-5, with D hard to call. CDR3 length equals 16 residues. V dropped 1 base and J dropped 3 bases, with 16 bases sitting between them. The germline CDR1 and CDR2 sequences are SGHKS and YYEKEE (reference sequence). CDR3 in DNA: TGTGCCAGCAGCTTGCGGGTCTGGAGAATCGAAGAGACCCAGTACTTC. Its protein is CASSLRVWRIEETQYF.

This clonotype was counted at least ten times. The chain joins TRBV2 to TRBJ1-1, with D possibly matching TRBD1 (5 bases). Germline CDR1 is SNHLY and CDR2 is FYNNEI. The CDR3 has 14 residues. V lost 4 bases to trimming and J lost 1 base, with 10 bases between them. The DNA for the CDR3 is TGTGCCAGCAGTGGGCCGGGGGGGAACACTGAAGCTTTCTTT. Its translation is CASSGPGGNTEAFF.

At least ten counts were recorded for this clonotype. The CDR3 nucleotides are TGTGCCAGCAGCTTCACAGGGACTTCTACCTACGAGCAGTACTTC. Amino acids: CASSFTGTSTYEQYF. This chain uses TRBV5-5 with TRBJ2-7, with D possibly called TRBD1 or TRBD2 (6 bases each). The CDR3 runs 15 residues. Germline CDR1 SGHKS, CDR2 YYEKEE (reference sequence). V gave up 2 bases and J gave up 2 bases, with 14 bases separating them. Drawing the rest from reference TRBV5-5 and TRBJ2-7, the complete variable domain is DAGVTQSPTHLIKTRGQQVTLRCSPISGHKSVSWYQQVLGQGPQFIFQYYEKEERGRGNFPDRFSARQFPNYSSELNVNALLLGDSALYLCASSFTGTSTYEQYFGPGTRLTVT.

This clonotype was detected many times. This sequence joins TRBV2 and TRBJ2-3; no clear D. CDR3 size: 18 residues. Germline CDR1 reads SNHLY; CDR2 reads FYNNEI. V lost 2 bases and J 0 bases, leaving 18 bases between the germline ends. DNA of the CDR3: TGTGCCAGCAGTGAACCCTTATCGTACTTGTCTAGCACAGATACGCAGTATTTT. Amino acids: CASSEPLSYLSSTDTQYF.

This clonotype appeared a few times. The V gene is TRBV28, the J gene TRBJ1-4, with D possibly TRBD1 on 5 matching bases. The V and J ends lost 8 bases and 6 bases respectively, with 13 bases between them. Germline V CDR1 and CDR2: MDHEN, SYDVKM. The CDR3 runs 13 residues. CDR3 DNA sequence: TGTGCCAGCGGTGGGCAGGGTGATGAAAAACTGTTTTTT. Translation: CASGGQGDEKLFF.

V and J are TRBV24-1 and TRBJ2-3; 11 nucleotides agree with TRBD1. Per germline, CDR1 KGHDR and CDR2 SFDVKD. J lost 4 bases, V lost 4 bases, and 6 bases had no gene match. The CDR3 totals 16 residues. The CDR3 DNA sequence: TGTGCCACCAGTGACCCAGGACAGGGGGCAGCAGATACGCAGTATTTT. Translating gives CATSDPGQGAADTQYF.

The rearrangement uses TRBV7-2 and TRBJ1-1; no clear D. The CDR3 is made up of 12 amino acids. Germline V lookup: CDR1 SGHTA, CDR2 FQGNSA. With 1 base removed from V and 6 bases from J, the gap between germline ends came to 6 bases. CDR3 DNA sequence: TGTGCCAGCAGCTTAGTGCGCGCTGAAGCTTTCTTT. It is translated as CASSLVRAEAFF.

The V call is TRBV5-4, the J call TRBJ1-2; 7 positions match TRBD1. The CDR3 is made up of 14 amino acids. V gave up 9 bases and J gave up 6 bases; unmatched junction bases: 14. The germline V gene encodes CDR1 SGHNT and CDR2 YYREEE (reference sequence). The CDR3, as DNA: TGTGCCACCGGATCTGGACAGGCCAACCATGGCTACACCTTC. It yields the protein CATGSGQANHGYTF.

This clonotype was picked up many times. The chain has TRBV7-9 and TRBJ2-3; 7 nucleotides align to TRBD2. The CDR3 consists of 16 residues. Germline V CDR1 and CDR2: SEHNR, FQNEAQ (reference sequence). The V gene end was trimmed by 5 bases and the J gene end by 6 bases; junction bases not matched to a gene: 14. Here the CDR3 DNA reads TGTGCCAGCAGCCCCGCAGTGGCGGGAGTCGCGGATACGCAGTATTTT. Its translation is CASSPAVAGVADTQYF.

The V gene is TRBV5-1, the J gene TRBJ2-1, with 16 bases aligning to TRBD2. In germline, CDR1 is SGHRS, CDR2 YFSETQ. The V and J ends lost 4 bases and 13 bases, in that order; junction bases with no gene match: 5. The CDR3 spans 14 residues. In nucleotides, the CDR3 is TGCGCCAGCAGCCCGGGACTAGCGGGAGGGCCCCAGTTCTTC. Its translation is CASSPGLAGGPQFF.

CDR3 nucleotides: TGTGCCAGCAGCTCTCCTTACGTCTCTGGAAACACCATATATTTT. It encodes CASSSPYVSGNTIYF. The chain recombines TRBV7-2 with TRBJ1-3; D call uncertain. The germline gives CDR1 SGHTA, CDR2 FQGNSA. The CDR3 runs 15 residues. V was clipped by 4 bases and J by 0 bases, with 10 bases between them.

This clonotype was seen at least ten times. The CDR3 coding sequence is TGTGCCAGCAGTCCTGCGACTGTAGCCTACGAGCAGTACTTC. Protein sequence: CASSPATVAYEQYF. This chain uses TRBV3-1 with TRBJ2-7; D remains unclear. Germline V lookup: CDR1 LGHDT, CDR2 YNNKEL (reference sequence). The ends were cut back, 6 bases at V and 2 bases at J, with 14 bases in the middle. The CDR3 is 14 residues long.

CDR3 protein: CASSWAPGELFF. DNA of the CDR3: TGTGCCAGCAGTTGGGCGCCCGGGGAGCTGTTTTTT. V usage is TRBV3-1 and J usage is TRBJ2-2; no definite D call. This CDR3 is built from 12 residues. V dropped 6 bases and J dropped 6 bases, with 8 bases sitting between them. Looked up from germline, CDR1 is LGHDT and CDR2 is YNNKEL (reference sequence).

This clonotype was counted at least ten times. The chain carries TRBV7-9 and TRBJ1-5; D not resolved. V lost 3 bases and J lost 0, with 15 bases in between. This CDR3 is 17 amino acids long. Germline V gives CDR1 SEHNR, CDR2 FQNEAQ (reference sequence). The CDR3 loop reads CASSFSWGLDSNQPQHF. The CDR3 DNA reads TGTGCCAGCAGCTTTTCCTGGGGTCTCGATAGCAATCAGCCCCAGCATTTT.

As regards this clonotype: Just one base apart from a much larger clone, this may be a read error. This chain connects TRBV27 to TRBJ2-1; 8 bases line up with TRBD2. The CDR3 runs to 14 residues. Germline V gene sequence: CDR1 MNHEY, CDR2 SMNVEV (reference sequence). After removal of 11 bases from V and 9 bases from J, the junction contained 15 bases not matched to a gene. CDR3 residues: CAGTLGGRSGEQFF. As DNA, the CDR3 is TGTGCCGGCACCTTAGGCGGGAGGTCAGGTGAGCAGTTCTTC.